One sample yielded the 6 T cell receptor beta chains listed below, sequenced in a study of identifying expanded T cells in peripheral blood. Only in-frame clones appear in the TCRdb table, and some are missing; sequencing was by immunoSEQ multiplex PCR. Among 60,000 to 70,000 clones listed, roughly four fifths were seen once. Material: blood. These receptors were obtained from a person between 18 and 75 years old in good health.

This chain links TRBV2 with TRBJ1-5; D gene uncertain. This CDR3 is built from 14 residues. Germline-derived CDR1 and CDR2 are SNHLY and FYNNEI. Trimming cost V 0 bases and J 6 bases, with 9 bases left between them. The chain's CDR3 is CASSEALRVQPQHF. The CDR3 DNA is TGTGCCAGCAGTGAAGCTCTAAGGGTTCAGCCCCAGCATTTT.

This clone was seen once. The gene calls are TRBV29-1 and TRBJ2-2; 8 nucleotides match TRBD2. From germline, CDR1 is SQVTM and CDR2 ANQGSEA. The CDR3 covers 14 residues. The junction had 8 bases not matched to a gene; V was cut back by 7 bases and J by 4 bases. CDR3 sequence: CSGQKAGGTGELFF. The CDR3 nucleotides read TGCAGCGGCCAAAAGGCGGGAGGCACCGGGGAGCTGTTTTTT.

This chain uses TRBV29-1 with TRBJ2-7; 9 positions match TRBD2. From germline, CDR1 is SQVTM and CDR2 ANQGSEA. This CDR3 is 14 amino acids long. The J segment lost 0 bases and the V segment lost 6 bases, leaving 6 bases of the junction unmatched. CDR3 residues: CSVDSGSSSYEQYF. DNA for the CDR3: TGCAGCGTCGATAGCGGGAGTTCCTCCTACGAGCAGTACTTC.

The chain recombines TRBV2 with TRBJ2-7; D is uncertain. This CDR3 contains 11 residues. The V gene's germline CDR1 is SNHLY and CDR2 FYNNEI. V was cut by 5 bases and J by 6 bases, with 8 bases left in between. This CDR3 is CASSRQTEQYV. The CDR3 DNA sequence: TGTGCCAGCAGTCGGCAGACCGAGCAGTACGTC.

The rearrangement joins TRBV18 to TRBJ2-1; TRBD2 agrees at 9 bases. CDR1 and CDR2 (germline): KGHSH, LQKENI. The V and J ends lost 1 base and 9 bases, in that order; junction bases with no gene match: 13. The CDR3 is 17 amino acids. The CDR3 spells CASSPRAGGLSRAEQFF. CDR3 nucleotide sequence: TGTGCCAGCTCACCACGGGCGGGAGGGCTAAGTCGGGCTGAGCAGTTCTTC. Using reference TRBV18 and TRBJ2-1 for the parts outside the CDR3, the full variable domain is NAGVMQNPRHLVRRRGQEARLRCSPMKGHSHVYWYRQLPEEGLKFMVYLQKENIIDESGMPKERFSAEFPKEGPSILRIQQVVRGDSAAYFCASSPRAGGLSRAEQFFGPGTRLTVL.

This sequence joins TRBV9 and TRBJ1-2, with D possibly TRBD1 on 5 matching bases. The CDR3 consists of 13 residues. The germline CDR1 and CDR2 sequences are SGDLS and YYNGEE. V lost 1 base, J lost 6 bases, and 10 bases lay in between. This CDR3 is CASSVMAGNGYTF. CDR3 nucleotide sequence: TGTGCCAGCAGCGTAATGGCAGGGAATGGCTACACCTTC.